The 5 T cell receptor beta chains below were found in one sample sequenced in a study of cytomegalovirus exposure and HLA in healthy donors. The PCR ran on 60 Vbeta and 13 Jbeta primers. The protocol was immunoSEQ multiplex PCR, while the TCRdb copy is restricted to in-frame clones and leaves out a portion. The sample totals around 210,000 clones. Sequenced material: PBMCs. All receptors derive from a girl aged 2 to 9 in good health and CMV-seropositive.

The rearrangement uses TRBV11-3 and TRBJ2-1, with 9 bases that match TRBD2. V lost 2 bases and J lost 0; bases outside the gene matches: 5. Germline values: CDR1 SGHNT, CDR2 YENEEA. CDR3 length equals 17 residues. DNA of the CDR3: TGTGCCAGCAGCTTACTAGCGGGACTGAGCTCCTACAATGAGCAGTTCTTC. This gives the protein CASSLLAGLSSYNEQFF.

The chain uses TRBV7-8 and TRBJ2-7; unclear D gene. V dropped 2 bases and J dropped 3 bases, with 17 bases sitting between them. CDR1 and CDR2 (germline): SGHVS, FQNEAQ. The CDR3 has 16 residues. The CDR3 region is CASSLKRLPSFYEQYF. DNA for the CDR3: TGTGCCAGCAGCTTAAAGCGTCTCCCTTCATTCTACGAGCAGTACTTC.

The rearrangement joins TRBV5-1 to TRBJ2-7; 8 bases map to TRBD2. Unmatched junction bases numbered 7, after V lost 6 bases and J lost 5 bases. Germline V gene data show CDR1 as SGHRS and CDR2 as YFSETQ. The CDR3 covers 13 residues. The CDR3 nucleotides read TGCGCCAGCAAGAGCGGGAGCCTAAACGAGCAGTACTTC. Its protein is CASKSGSLNEQYF.

The chain employs TRBV28 and TRBJ2-2, with 8 bases that match TRBD1. This CDR3 has 18 residues. The V gene's germline CDR1 is MDHEN and CDR2 SYDVKM. V shed 6 bases, J shed 0 bases, and the junction held 12 bases outside the gene matches. The CDR3 is CASRRQGRIFANTGELFF. The CDR3 coding sequence is TGTGCCAGCAGGAGACAGGGGCGAATCTTCGCGAACACCGGGGAGCTGTTTTTT. Combining the CDR3 with reference TRBV28 and TRBJ2-2 gives the whole variable domain DVKVTQSSRYLVKRTGEKVFLECVQDMDHENMFWYRQDPGLGLRLIYFSYDVKMKEKGDIPEGYSVSREKKERFSLILESASTNQTSMYLCASRRQGRIFANTGELFFGEGSRLTVL.

The genes are TRBV11-2 and TRBJ2-2; no definite D call. The CDR3 consists of 15 residues. V lost 5 bases and J lost 0, with 10 bases in between. CDR1 and CDR2 (germline): SGHAT, FQNNGV. The CDR3 region has the DNA TGTGCCAGCAGCCCTTACTCCTCGAACACCGGGGAGCTGTTTTTT. Its protein product is CASSPYSSNTGELFF.